A selection of T cell receptor beta chains follows, all from one sample in a study of CD4 T cells in relation to SARS-CoV-2 and coronaviruses. Sequencing used immunoSEQ multiplex PCR; TCRdb keeps in-frame clones, though not all of them. The sample holds 20,000 to 25,000 clones; more than 60% are singletons and the top ten take around 12%. What these receptors recognize is not known. Sequencing was carried out using CD4+ T cells from PBMCs, cultured in vitro. Receptors originate from a human donor in good health. The CDR3 runs from the conserved cysteine through the conserved F or W. The order of the fields is V gene, clone size, D gene, J gene, CDR3 protein, CDR3 DNA. A D gene is named only where the DNA matches it firmly. For some rows the clone size is stated as once, few or many, or as a class when expanded; others skip it.

>TRBV30|few|.|TRBJ1-5
CAWSAENQPQHF
TGTGCCTGGAGTGCAGAGAATCAGCCCCAGCATTTT
>TRBV19|.|.|TRBJ1-4
CASSMGVTNEKLFF
TGTGCCAGTAGTATGGGGGTGACTAATGAAAAACTGTTTTTT
>TRBV6-5|.|.|TRBJ2-2
CASVQRSNTGELFF
TGTGCCAGCGTTCAGCGTTCGAACACCGGGGAGCTGTTTTTT
>TRBV12-3/TRBV12-4|.|.|TRBJ1-1
CASSFQVNTEAFF
TGTGCCAGCAGTTTTCAGGTGAACACTGAAGCTTTCTTT
>TRBV30|few|.|TRBJ1-4
CAWSGDSTNEKLFF
TGTGCCTGGAGTGGTGACTCAACTAATGAAAAACTGTTTTTT
>TRBV10-1|few|.|TRBJ1-1
CASSDWGSGEAFF
TGCGCCAGCAGCGACTGGGGGTCGGGTGAAGCTTTCTTT
>TRBV2|.|.|TRBJ1-1
CASRNHGGTEAFF
TGTGCCAGCAGGAACCACGGGGGGACTGAAGCTTTCTTT
>TRBV19|.|.|TRBJ2-6
CASSMMYTPSGANVLTF
TGTGCCAGTAGTATGATGTACACCCCCTCTGGGGCCAACGTCCTGACTTTC
>TRBV10-3|.|TRBD1|TRBJ2-3
CAIRDGQGATDTQYF
TGTGCCATCAGGGACGGACAGGGTGCGACAGATACGCAGTATTTT
>TRBV7-9|.|.|TRBJ1-1
CASSLAGPEAFF
TGTGCCAGCAGCTTAGCAGGTCCTGAAGCTTTCTTT
>TRBV10-1|.|TRBD1|TRBJ2-7
CASSRSGGGEQYF
TGCGCCAGCAGCCGCTCAGGGGGCGGGGAGCAGTACTTC
>TRBV5-5|.|.|TRBJ2-1
CASSPQKMAWDYNEQFF
TGTGCCAGCAGCCCCCAAAAAATGGCTTGGGACTACAATGAGCAGTTCTTC
>TRBV2|.|.|TRBJ1-1
CASNEDSPPTEAFF
TGTGCCAGCAACGAGGACAGCCCCCCCACTGAAGCTTTCTTT
>TRBV3-1/TRBV3-2|.|TRBD1|TRBJ2-3
CASSLNRGNTQYF
TGTGCCAGCAGTCTCAACAGGGGGAATACGCAGTATTTT
>TRBV19|.|TRBD2|TRBJ2-2
CASIASGRTGELFF
TGTGCCAGTATCGCTAGCGGGAGAACCGGGGAGCTGTTTTTT
>TRBV7-2|.|TRBD2|TRBJ2-5
CASSQSGGDQETQYF
TGTGCCAGCAGCCAAAGCGGGGGGGACCAAGAGACCCAGTACTTC
>TRBV5-4|.|TRBD2|TRBJ2-3
CASRSGTSGYDTQYF
TGTGCCAGCAGGTCCGGGACTAGCGGGTACGATACGCAGTATTTT
>TRBV19|.|TRBD1|TRBJ1-3
CASGAGQTNTIYF
TGTGCCAGTGGTGCGGGACAGACAAACACCATATATTTT
>TRBV12-5|.|.|TRBJ1-6
CASGLLRDTSSYNSPLHF
TGTGCTAGTGGTTTGCTGAGGGACACCAGCTCCTATAATTCACCCCTCCACTTT
>TRBV5-5|.|.|TRBJ1-4
CASSSSGGPITNEKLFF
TGTGCCAGCAGCTCGTCGGGGGGACCCATAACTAATGAAAAACTGTTTTTT
>TRBV10-3|few|.|TRBJ2-1
CAISESMREQFF
TGTGCCATCAGTGAGTCGATGCGTGAGCAGTTCTTC
>TRBV20-1|few|.|TRBJ1-1
CSAYRDTEAFF
TGCAGTGCTTACAGGGATACTGAAGCTTTCTTT
>TRBV7-9|.|TRBD2|TRBJ2-1
CASSPTRTSTSYNEQFF
TGTGCCAGCAGCCCTACACGGACTAGTACATCCTACAATGAGCAGTTCTTC
>TRBV12-5|.|.|TRBJ1-6
CASGLVLSRGSYNSPLHF
TGTGCTAGTGGTTTGGTACTCAGCAGGGGATCCTATAATTCACCCCTCCACTTT
>TRBV6-4|.|TRBD2|TRBJ2-1
CASSQGREGEQFF
TGTGCCAGCAGTCAAGGTCGGGAGGGTGAGCAGTTCTTC
>TRBV30|once|.|TRBJ1-1
CAWKIRLNTEAFF
TGTGCCTGGAAGATAAGGCTGAACACTGAAGCTTTCTTT
>TRBV25-1|.|TRBD2|TRBJ2-1
CASSLAGGSYNEQFF
TGTGCCAGCAGTCTAGCGGGAGGTTCCTACAATGAGCAGTTCTTC
>TRBV24-1|.|TRBD2|TRBJ2-1
CATSDPSGRGGNEQFF
TGTGCCACCAGTGATCCCAGCGGGAGGGGGGGCAATGAGCAGTTCTTC
>TRBV15|.|.|TRBJ2-7
CATSREYAAEAALYEQYF
TGTGCCACCAGCAGAGAATACGCGGCGGAAGCGGCCCTCTACGAGCAGTACTTC
>TRBV28|.|TRBD1|TRBJ1-2
CASRSSGGAAGYGYTF
TGTGCCAGCAGGTCCTCAGGGGGCGCGGCTGGCTATGGCTACACCTTC
>TRBV6-5|.|.|TRBJ1-3
CASSQGTTSGNTIYF
TGTGCCAGCAGCCAAGGGACAACCTCTGGAAACACCATATATTTT
>TRBV6-5|.|.|TRBJ2-2
CAIPPGHPNTGELFF
TGTGCCATCCCGCCGGGTCATCCGAACACCGGGGAGCTGTTTTTT
>TRBV19|few|.|TRBJ2-2
CASSTHSVVYTGELFF
TGTGCCAGTAGTACGCACAGTGTTGTCTACACCGGGGAGCTGTTTTTT
>TRBV3-1/TRBV3-2|.|.|TRBJ1-6
CASSREPNSPLHF
TGTGCCAGCAGCCGAGAACCTAATTCACCCCTCCACTTT
>TRBV5-4|.|TRBD1|TRBJ2-1
CASSLTGGNEQFF
TGTGCCAGCAGCTTGACAGGGGGCAATGAGCAGTTCTTC
>TRBV2|.|.|TRBJ1-5
CASTPLVGNQPQHF
TGTGCCAGCACCCCCCTAGTGGGGAATCAGCCCCAGCATTTT
>TRBV6-5|.|TRBD2|TRBJ2-1
CASVRDYTVAEQFF
TGTGCCAGCGTCCGGGACTATACGGTCGCTGAGCAGTTCTTC
>TRBV6-2/TRBV6-3|.|.|TRBJ1-5
CASSYGYQPQHF
TGTGCCAGCAGTTACGGATATCAGCCCCAGCATTTT
>TRBV27|few|TRBD2|TRBJ2-4
CASPWTSGKNIQYF
TGTGCCAGCCCATGGACTAGCGGGAAAAACATTCAGTACTTC
>TRBV19|.|TRBD1|TRBJ1-2
CASSHWDRGRQGYTF
TGTGCCAGTAGTCACTGGGACAGGGGGCGCCAGGGCTACACCTTC
>TRBV19|.|.|TRBJ1-1
CASTGRVWVPEAFF
TGTGCCAGTACTGGGAGGGTATGGGTCCCTGAAGCTTTCTTT